Listed below are T cell receptor beta chains from one sample, sequenced in a study of blood T cell repertoires in COVID-19. TCRdb's copy holds only in-frame clones and misses some; the assay was immunoSEQ multiplex PCR. The sample comprises 150,000 to 200,000 clones, roughly 85% of which are singletons, and about 8.4% rests with the top ten. Specimen: PBMCs or T cells enriched from blood (not recorded which). Receptors were obtained from a young woman who had recovered from COVID-19. CDR3s include the opening cysteine and the closing phenylalanine or tryptophan. A D gene is named only where the DNA matches it firmly. Expanded clones get a size class; other rows say once, few or many, or leave the size out.

d_gene	j_gene	abundance	v_gene	CDR3nt	CDR3aa
TRBD2	TRBJ2-3	.	TRBV2	TGTGCCAGCTTCGTACGGGAGGATGGCACAGATACGCAGTATTTT	CASFVREDGTDTQYF
TRBD2	TRBJ2-7	once	TRBV28	TGTGCCAGCACCCTTGGGGGGGACTCCTACGAGCAGTACTTC	CASTLGGDSYEQYF
TRBD1	TRBJ1-5	few	TRBV30	TGTGCCTGCCAGGCCGGGACAGTTAGCAATCAGCCCCAGCATTTT	CACQAGTVSNQPQHF
TRBD1	TRBJ2-2	.	TRBV27	TGTGCCAGCAGTTTAATGGGGACAGTTGTCACCGGGGAGCTGTTTTTT	CASSLMGTVVTGELFF
.	TRBJ1-5	.	TRBV27	TGTGCCAGCAGTTCCGCAGGCAATCAGCCCCAGCATTTT	CASSSAGNQPQHF
TRBD1	TRBJ1-2	.	TRBV20-1	TGCCGGGGGACAGGGGGCCTCGGCTACACCTTC	CRGTGGLGYTF
TRBD1	TRBJ1-1	.	TRBV28	TGTGCCAGCTTGTATTTGGGGGCAGGGGGGAACACTGAAGCTTTCTTT	CASLYLGAGGNTEAFF
TRBD2	TRBJ2-5	.	TRBV10-3	TGTGCCATCAGTGAATGGGGGGGGCAAGAGACCCAGTACTTC	CAISEWGGQETQYF
TRBD2	TRBJ2-1	.	TRBV19	TGTGCCAGTAGTATAGAGCGGGAGAGGCAGTTCTTC	CASSIERERQFF
.	TRBJ1-1	.	TRBV7-9	TGTGCCAGCAGGATTCTTTCGGAGGGGGAAGCTTTCTTT	CASRILSEGEAFF
TRBD1	TRBJ2-1	.	TRBV19	TGTGCCAGTAGTATGGTGACAGGGGGTTCCTACAATGAGCAGTTCTTC	CASSMVTGGSYNEQFF
.	TRBJ2-3	.	TRBV28	TGTGCCAGCAGTCAAAAAGAGCGGTACACAGATACGCAGTATTTT	CASSQKERYTDTQYF
TRBD1	TRBJ1-2	few	TRBV6-2/TRBV6-3	TGTGCCAGCAGTTCCCCCGGACAGGGAAGTGGGGTTAACTATGGCTACACCTTC	CASSSPGQGSGVNYGYTF
TRBD1	TRBJ2-7	.	TRBV7-9	TGTGCCAGCAGCCTCGGGACAGGGGGGGAGGAGCAGTACTTC	CASSLGTGGEEQYF
.	TRBJ2-3	.	TRBV28	TGTGCCAGCAGTTTAGATTCCGCCAGTACAGATACGCAGTATTTT	CASSLDSASTDTQYF
TRBD2	TRBJ2-3	.	TRBV6-5	TGTGCCAGCAGCACACCGGGGGGGAGCACAGATACGCAGTATTTT	CASSTPGGSTDTQYF
.	TRBJ2-1	.	TRBV30	TGTGCCTGGTCCGACTCGACGAGCTCCTACAATGAGCAGTTCTTC	CAWSDSTSSYNEQFF
TRBD1	TRBJ2-1	.	TRBV10-3	TGTGCCATCAGTGAGTCTCAGGGGGCGTCCTACAATGAGCAGTTCTTC	CAISESQGASYNEQFF
TRBD1	TRBJ2-2	.	TRBV6-6	TGTGCCAGCATGGGACAGGTGGACACCGGGGAGCTGTTTTTT	CASMGQVDTGELFF
.	TRBJ2-7	.	TRBV5-1	TGCGCCAGCAAAGGGGGACGGAGCTCCTACGAGCAGTACTTC	CASKGGRSSYEQYF
.	TRBJ1-6	.	TRBV3-1/TRBV3-2	TGTGCCAGCAGCCAAGCAGGCAGGGTAAATTCACCCCTCCACTTT	CASSQAGRVNSPLHF
.	TRBJ2-2	few	TRBV6-5	TGTGCCAGCAGTCCGAGGTTTGAGGGGGAGCTGTTTTTT	CASSPRFEGELFF
.	TRBJ1-1	.	TRBV19	TGTGCCAGTAGTATAGAGGGCGCTATGAACACTGAAGCTTTCTTT	CASSIEGAMNTEAFF
TRBD2	TRBJ2-7	.	TRBV7-3	TGTGCCAGCAGCGCATTTCTAGCGGGAGGGCCCTACGAGCAGTACTTC	CASSAFLAGGPYEQYF
TRBD2	TRBJ2-1	.	TRBV19	TGTGCCAGTAGCACCGGGACTAGTTTCAAGTACAATGAGCAGTTCTTC	CASSTGTSFKYNEQFF
.	TRBJ1-5	.	TRBV6-5	TGTGCCAGCAGCCCAGATCTTACAGGGAAAGCCCAGCATTTT	CASSPDLTGKAQHF
.	TRBJ2-3	few	TRBV28	TGTGCCAGCAGGGGGCGAGTGACTCTTAGCACAGATACGCAGTATTTT	CASRGRVTLSTDTQYF
TRBD1	TRBJ1-1	.	TRBV19	TGTGCCAGTAGTATAGGGGGACAGTTCGAACCATCGAACACTGAAGCTTTCTTT	CASSIGGQFEPSNTEAFF
.	TRBJ1-6	.	TRBV5-4	TGTGCCAGCAGCGTGCGGGGGGCTGATTCACCCCTCCACTTT	CASSVRGADSPLHF
.	TRBJ1-6	.	TRBV7-2	TGTGCCAGCAGCTTAGATTCAGGGATGAGTTCACCCCTCCACTTT	CASSLDSGMSSPLHF
.	TRBJ2-3	.	TRBV7-2	TGTGCCAGCAGCTTAAAGGGACTGCGCACAGATACGCAGTATTTT	CASSLKGLRTDTQYF
.	TRBJ1-1	.	TRBV2	TGTGCCAGCAGACCCGACAGCACTGAAGCTTTCTTT	CASRPDSTEAFF
TRBD2	TRBJ2-5	.	TRBV18	TGTGCCAGCTCACTACTAGCGGGGGAAGAGACCCAGTACTTC	CASSLLAGEETQYF
TRBD1	TRBJ2-7	.	TRBV5-1	TGCGCCAGCAGCTTCACAGGGGTGGCCTACGAGCAGTACTTC	CASSFTGVAYEQYF
TRBD1	TRBJ1-1	.	TRBV4-1	TGCGCCAGCAGCGGAACCGGGACAGGGAGCACTGAAGCTTTCTTT	CASSGTGTGSTEAFF
.	TRBJ2-2	.	TRBV6-6	TGTGCCAGCAGCATAGACGGACTAAGGACCGGGGAGCTGTTTTTT	CASSIDGLRTGELFF
TRBD1	TRBJ1-6	.	TRBV4-1	TGCGCCAGCAGCCAATGGGCAGGGGGAAGTTCACCCCTCCACTTT	CASSQWAGGSSPLHF
TRBD1	TRBJ1-2	.	TRBV18	TGTGCCAGCTCACCCCTGACAGGGCCAGGCTACACCTTC	CASSPLTGPGYTF
.	TRBJ1-1	.	TRBV6-5	TGTGCCAGCAGACTCAGGGTAGCCGAAGCTTTCTTT	CASRLRVAEAFF
TRBD1	TRBJ1-4	.	TRBV10-3	TGTGCCATCAGTGGGCAGACAGGGACTAATGAAAAACTGTTTTTT	CAISGQTGTNEKLFF
.	TRBJ2-3	.	TRBV15	TGTGCCACCAGCAGAGTCGGCGGGGCAGATACGCAGTATTTT	CATSRVGGADTQYF
.	TRBJ1-1	.	TRBV7-9	TGTGCCAGCAGCCCTAAGGGAGACAACACTGAAGCTTTCTTT	CASSPKGDNTEAFF
TRBD2	TRBJ2-1	.	TRBV19	TGTGCCAGTAGTATTGCAGCGGGGGGGTCGGATGAGCAGTTCTTC	CASSIAAGGSDEQFF
TRBD1	TRBJ1-4	.	TRBV6-5	TGTGCCAGCAGCCTCGACAGGGAGGTGGACGAAAAACTGTTTTTT	CASSLDREVDEKLFF
.	TRBJ2-7	.	TRBV2	TGTGCCAGCAGTGAAAGAGCCGTTCGCACCTACGAGCAGTACTTC	CASSERAVRTYEQYF
TRBD2	TRBJ2-7	.	TRBV29-1	TGCAGCGCAGCGGGAGGGCAGGACGAGCAGTACTTC	CSAAGGQDEQYF
.	TRBJ2-5	.	TRBV7-2	TGTGCCAGCAGAAGCCAGCGGAGAGAGACCCAGTACTTC	CASRSQRRETQYF
TRBD1	TRBJ2-1	.	TRBV7-3	TGTGCCAGCAGCCCGGGGACAGGGGGATACAATGAGCAGTTCTTC	CASSPGTGGYNEQFF
.	TRBJ1-2	.	TRBV3-1/TRBV3-2	TGTGCCAGCAGCCCGGAATGGGCTTATGGCTACACCTTC	CASSPEWAYGYTF
.	TRBJ2-1	.	TRBV11-3	TGTGCCAGCAGCTCTGGATCAGGGTTCTACAATGAGCAGTTCTTC	CASSSGSGFYNEQFF
.	TRBJ2-7	.	TRBV4-1	TGCGCCAGCAGCCTGCTTTCCCTGTGGAGCGAGCAGTACTTC	CASSLLSLWSEQYF
.	TRBJ2-7	.	TRBV9	TGTGCCAGCAGCGTAGGGGCTACCTACGAGCAGTACTTC	CASSVGATYEQYF
.	TRBJ2-2	.	TRBV5-1	TGCGCCAGCAGCTTGGCAACAGGGATGAACACCGGGGAGCTGTTTTTT	CASSLATGMNTGELFF